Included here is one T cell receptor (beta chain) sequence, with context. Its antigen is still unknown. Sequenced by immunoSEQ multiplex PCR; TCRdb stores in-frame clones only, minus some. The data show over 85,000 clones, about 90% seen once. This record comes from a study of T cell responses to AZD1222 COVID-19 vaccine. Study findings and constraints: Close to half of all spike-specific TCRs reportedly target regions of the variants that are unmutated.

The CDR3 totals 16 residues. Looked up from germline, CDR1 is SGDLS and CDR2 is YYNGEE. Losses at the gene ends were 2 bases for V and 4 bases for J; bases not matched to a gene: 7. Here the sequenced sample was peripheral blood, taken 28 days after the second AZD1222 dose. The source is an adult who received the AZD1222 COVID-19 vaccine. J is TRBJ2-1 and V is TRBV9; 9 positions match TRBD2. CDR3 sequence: CASSVYSGGQYNEQFF. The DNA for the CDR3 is TGTGCCAGCAGCGTCTATAGCGGGGGCCAGTACAATGAGCAGTTCTTC.